What follows are 21 T cell receptor beta chains derived from one specimen sequenced in a study of vaccination and CD4 T cells after COVID-19. Treatment indicated: approximately 10-day PBMC culture with coronavirus spike peptide pools or control peptides (ViraFEST assay). An Oncomine TCR Beta short-read assay was used to sequence the DNA from cultured CD4+ T cells. Each CDR3 protein gets one entry after TCRdb re-called the PCR reads with MiXCR. The sample contains fewer than 20,000 distinct CDR3 sequences, 43% of which appear only once. Their antigen targets remain unknown. Material: CD4+ T cells from blood, cultured in vitro, obtained after SARS-CoV-2 vaccination. These receptors were collected from a human donor who had recovered from COVID-19.

This clonotype was detected only a few times. This chain connects TRBV11-3 to TRBJ2-1, with D hard to call. The V end lost 4 bases, the J end lost 6 bases, and 13 bases lay between the germline ends. Germline CDR1 SGHNT, CDR2 YENEEA. This CDR3 contains 14 residues. CDR3 sequence: CASSSQILGNEQFF. The CDR3 DNA is TGTGCCAGCAGCTCCCAAATATTAGGCAATGAGCAGTTCTTC.

This clonotype was picked up a small number of times. The J gene is TRBJ1-2, the V gene TRBV20-1; D ambiguous. Trimming left V 0 bases short and J 7 bases short, with 9 bases between. CDR1 is DFQATT, CDR2 SNEGSKA, per germline (reference sequence). The CDR3 runs 12 residues. In DNA, the CDR3 is TGCAGTGCTAGAGATAAGCCGGGTGGCTACACCTTC. Translated, it gives CSARDKPGGYTF.

The CDR3 sequence is CSAGRNTEAFF. The CDR3 DNA sequence: TGCAGCGCCGGGAGGAACACTGAAGCTTTCTTT. The chain joins TRBV29-1 to TRBJ1-1; D gene ambiguous. The CDR3 extends over 11 amino acids. The V gene's germline CDR1 is SQVTM and CDR2 ANQGSEA. V was cut by 7 bases and J by 1 base, with 7 bases left in between. Complete variable domain (other parts from reference TRBV29-1 and TRBJ1-1): SAVISQKPSRDICQRGTSLTIQCQVDSQVTMMFWYRQQPGQSLTLIATANQGSEATYESGFVIDKFPISRPNLTFSTLTVSNMSPEDSSIYLCSAGRNTEAFFGQGTRLTVV.

The sample holds a few counts of this clonotype. J is TRBJ2-3 and V is TRBV20-1, with TRBD2 identical over 10 bases. The CDR3 covers 19 residues. Trimming cost V 5 bases and J 0 bases; bases outside gene matches: 17. Germline V gene sequence: CDR1 DFQATT, CDR2 SNEGSKA (reference sequence). CDR3 loop: CSAWGVGSTSGTSTDTQYF. The CDR3 DNA is TGCAGTGCTTGGGGGGTCGGTAGCACTAGCGGGACAAGCACAGATACGCAGTATTTT.

V and J are TRBV27 and TRBJ2-7, with 7 positions matching TRBD2. The CDR3 is 18 residues long. Germline V gene data show CDR1 as MNHEY and CDR2 as SMNVEV (reference sequence). The trim removed 6 bases at V and 1 base at J, leaving 18 bases unmatched. In DNA form, the CDR3 reads TGTGCCAGCAGCCGACTTTCGGGGATCCTAGCGGATTCCTACGAGCAGTACTTC. This codes for CASSRLSGILADSYEQYF.

There are a few counts of this clonotype. This chain uses TRBV11-2 with TRBJ2-7; possible D gene TRBD2, 5 bases. Deletions cut 5 bases from V and 5 bases from J, with 13 bases between. CDR1 and CDR2 from the germline V gene are SGHAT and FQNNGV. The CDR3 spans 13 residues. CDR3 coding DNA: TGTGCCAGCAGCGGACTGTCCTTTCACGAGCAGTACTTC. It codes for CASSGLSFHEQYF.

This clonotype was picked up a small number of times. The rearrangement joins TRBV19 to TRBJ1-1; D is possibly TRBD1 (6 bases). The CDR3 has 16 residues. From germline, CDR1 is LNHDA and CDR2 SQIVND (reference sequence). V was cut by 7 bases and J by 0 bases, with 18 bases left in between. CDR3 region: CASIPRGQGLNTEAFF. The DNA for the CDR3 is TGTGCCAGTATCCCAAGGGGACAAGGATTGAACACTGAAGCTTTCTTT.

This chain joins TRBV6-1 and TRBJ2-1; 11 bases line up with TRBD2. This CDR3 has 16 amino acids. With 4 bases clipped from V and 5 bases from J, the junction kept 7 bases outside the gene matches. Germline CDR1 and CDR2: MNHNS and SASEGT. The CDR3 DNA reads TGTGCCAGCAGTGCAACTAGCGGGGGTTTTCACAATGAGCAGTTCTTC. It translates to CASSATSGGFHNEQFF.

The J gene is TRBJ2-1, the V gene TRBV7-3; the match to TRBD2 covers 7 bases. Germline CDR1 is SGHTA and CDR2 is FQGTGA. There are 16 residues in the CDR3. The J segment lost 6 bases and the V segment lost 5 bases, leaving 13 bases of the junction unmatched. The CDR3 spells CASSDPFGRTPNEQFF. The CDR3 DNA sequence: TGTGCCAGCAGCGACCCCTTCGGGAGGACCCCCAATGAGCAGTTCTTC. The full variable domain, with the rest looked up from reference TRBV7-3 and TRBJ2-1, is GAGVSQTPSNKVTEKGKYVELRCDPISGHTALYWYRQSLGQGPEFLIYFQGTGAADDSGLPNDRFFAVRPEGSVSTLKIQRTERGDSAVYLCASSDPFGRTPNEQFFGPGTRLTVL.

V and J are TRBV7-2 and TRBJ2-3; 7 bases agree with TRBD1. The V gene's germline CDR1 is SGHTA and CDR2 FQGNSA. The J segment lost 2 bases and the V segment lost 8 bases, leaving 7 bases of the junction unmatched. There are 14 residues in the CDR3. CDR3 DNA sequence: TGTGCCAGCGCGCGGACAGGAAACACAGATACGCAGTATTTT. This codes for CASARTGNTDTQYF.

In its sample, this clonotype was seen a few times. V is TRBV19 and J is TRBJ2-1; TRBD2 matches at 8 bases. J lost 6 bases, V lost 1 base, and 5 bases had no gene match. The CDR3 contains 15 residues. In germline, CDR1 is LNHDA, CDR2 SQIVND (reference sequence). In DNA form, the CDR3 reads TGTGCCAGTAGTATAGCAGCGGGAGTAAGCAATGAGCAGTTCTTC. This sequence encodes CASSIAAGVSNEQFF.

This clonotype showed up just a few times. The CDR3 DNA follows: TGTGCCAGCAGCTTACTAGGTGGCAGGGGGAACACTGAAGCTTTCTTT. Residues: CASSLLGGRGNTEAFF. The V gene is TRBV27, the J gene TRBJ1-1, with D possibly matching TRBD1 (6 bases). The CDR3 has 16 residues. The germline CDR1 and CDR2 sequences are MNHEY and SMNVEV (reference sequence). Between the trimmed V and J ends, which lost 6 bases and 1 base, there was a span of 18 bases.

The J gene is TRBJ2-7, the V gene TRBV5-4; no reliable D call. Germline V gene lookup returns CDR1 SGHNT and CDR2 YYREEE (reference sequence). Trimming cost V 0 bases and J 6 bases, with 10 bases left between them. The CDR3 is 13 amino acids. CDR3 sequence reads: CASSLVSSREQYF. In nucleotides, the CDR3 is TGTGCCAGCAGCTTGGTATCCAGCCGCGAGCAGTACTTC.

This sequence joins TRBV2 and TRBJ1-2, with D uncertain. The CDR3 is made up of 14 amino acids. Per the germline V gene, CDR1 is SNHLY and CDR2 is FYNNEI. V lost 5 bases and J 6 bases, leaving 16 bases between the germline ends. CDR3 region: CASSWSRFDDGYTF. The CDR3 DNA reads TGTGCCAGCAGTTGGTCCAGGTTCGATGATGGCTACACCTTC. The whole variable domain, remainder taken from reference TRBV2 and TRBJ1-2, is EPEVTQTPSHQVTQMGQEVILRCVPISNHLYFYWYRQILGQKVEFLVSFYNNEISEKSEIFDDQFSVERPDGSNFTLKIRSTKLEDSAMYFCASSWSRFDDGYTFGSGTRLTVV.

This clonotype was counted once. V gene TRBV2 combines with J gene TRBJ2-1, with 7 positions matching TRBD2. CDR3 size: 15 residues. Germline assignment: CDR1 SNHLY and CDR2 FYNNEI. V lost 7 bases and J lost 5; bases outside the gene matches: 11. Here the CDR3 DNA reads TGTGCCAGCACCTTGAGCGGGATAGGGAACAATGAGCAGTTCTTC. Translating gives CASTLSGIGNNEQFF.

The chain couples TRBV6-1 to TRBJ2-7; 7 nucleotides match TRBD1. CDR3 size: 16 residues. The germline V gene encodes CDR1 MNHNS and CDR2 SASEGT. The V gene end was trimmed by 6 bases and the J gene end by 5 bases; junction bases not matched to a gene: 16. The CDR3 here is CASSRFEGAGRDEQYF. The DNA of the CDR3 is TGTGCCAGCAGCCGCTTTGAGGGGGCAGGGAGAGACGAGCAGTACTTC.

This clonotype was counted between two and nine times. This chain connects TRBV2 to TRBJ2-2; D ambiguous. The CDR3 spans 14 residues. The germline V gene has CDR1 SNHLY and CDR2 FYNNEI. The ends were cut back, 6 bases at V and 2 bases at J, with 10 bases in the middle. CDR3 nucleotides: TGTGCCAGCAGGACCCGGGTTAACACCGGGGAGCTGTTTTTT. Encoded protein: CASRTRVNTGELFF.

V is TRBV20-1 and J is TRBJ1-2, with no clear D. CDR1 and CDR2 (germline): DFQATT, SNEGSKA (reference sequence). This CDR3 spans 13 amino acids. Trimming pared 2 bases from V and 2 bases from J, leaving 9 bases between. CDR3 region: CSARLGPNYGYTF. CDR3 bases: TGCAGTGCTAGATTAGGACCGAACTATGGCTACACCTTC.

V gene TRBV6-1 combines with J gene TRBJ2-5, with 8 bases aligning to TRBD1. Germline-derived CDR1 and CDR2 are MNHNS and SASEGT. CDR3 size: 14 residues. The J segment lost 3 bases and the V segment lost 6 bases, leaving 6 bases of the junction unmatched. The CDR3 coding sequence is TGTGCCAGCAGGGGGGCAGGGGGCAAAGAGACCCAGTACTTC. Its translation is CASRGAGGKETQYF.

This clonotype was found a few times. The chain couples TRBV20-1 to TRBJ2-1; D is perhaps TRBD1 or TRBD2 (5 bases each). This CDR3 has 14 residues. The germline V and J ends were trimmed by 3 bases and 6 bases, with 15 bases remaining between them. Germline assignment: CDR1 DFQATT and CDR2 SNEGSKA (reference sequence). The CDR3 loop reads CSARGDAWFNEQFF. CDR3 DNA: TGCAGTGCTAGGGGGGACGCGTGGTTCAATGAGCAGTTCTTC.

The chain joins TRBV30 to TRBJ2-5; D possibly uses TRBD1 or TRBD2 (5 bases each). Germline V CDR1 and CDR2: GTSNPN, SVGIG (reference sequence). Trimming cost V 6 bases and J 4 bases, with 15 bases left between them. The CDR3 consists of 13 residues. CDR3 region: CACQRGAGETQYF. The CDR3, as DNA: TGTGCCTGTCAAAGAGGGGCGGGAGAGACCCAGTACTTC. The entire variable domain, with the rest obtained from reference TRBV30 and TRBJ2-5, is as follows: SQTIHQWPATLVQPVGSPLSLECTVEGTSNPNLYWYRQAAGRGLQLLFYSVGIGQISSEVPQNLSASRPQDRQFILSSKKLLLSDSGFYLCACQRGAGETQYFGPGTRLLVL.